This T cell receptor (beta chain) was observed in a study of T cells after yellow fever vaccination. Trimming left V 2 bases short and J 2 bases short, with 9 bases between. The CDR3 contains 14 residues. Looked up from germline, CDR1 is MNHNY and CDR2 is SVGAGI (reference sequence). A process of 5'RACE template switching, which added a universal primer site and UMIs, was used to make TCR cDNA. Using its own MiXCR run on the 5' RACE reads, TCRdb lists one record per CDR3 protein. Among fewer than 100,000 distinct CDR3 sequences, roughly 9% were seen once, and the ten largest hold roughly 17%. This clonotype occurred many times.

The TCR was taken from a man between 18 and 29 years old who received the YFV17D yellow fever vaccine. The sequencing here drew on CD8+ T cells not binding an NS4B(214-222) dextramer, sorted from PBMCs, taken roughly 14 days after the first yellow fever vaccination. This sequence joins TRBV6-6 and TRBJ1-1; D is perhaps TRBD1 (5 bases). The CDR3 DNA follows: TGTGCCAGCAGTTACGGGGGGACTAACACTGAAGCTTTCTTT. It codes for CASSYGGTNTEAFF.